The source of this T cell receptor (beta chain) is a study of T-cell memory formation after mild COVID-19. Study results and caveats: Prior to infection, memory already included some responding clones, suggesting cross-reactive memory joined.

In germline, CDR1 is SGHRS, CDR2 YFSETQ. The V gene end was trimmed by 1 base and the J gene end by 3 bases; junction bases not matched to a gene: 1. The CDR3 length is 15 residues. TCRdb reanalysed the 5' RACE reads using MiXCR and keeps one entry per CDR3 protein. The profile shows roughly 260,000 distinct CDR3 sequences, roughly 15% of them singletons. To note about this clonotype: Antigen specificity is unknown.

The material sequenced was PBMCs or a T cell subset sorted from them (not recorded which). The chain uses TRBV5-1 and TRBJ2-2; 9 nucleotides align to TRBD1. The sequence derives from a man younger than 30 who had mild COVID-19 (a few samples of this study predate the infection). Cell type and time point are not known. CDR3 loop: CASSLRTGDTGELFF. Written as DNA, the CDR3 is TGCGCCAGCAGCTTGAGGACAGGGGACACCGGGGAGCTGTTTTTT.